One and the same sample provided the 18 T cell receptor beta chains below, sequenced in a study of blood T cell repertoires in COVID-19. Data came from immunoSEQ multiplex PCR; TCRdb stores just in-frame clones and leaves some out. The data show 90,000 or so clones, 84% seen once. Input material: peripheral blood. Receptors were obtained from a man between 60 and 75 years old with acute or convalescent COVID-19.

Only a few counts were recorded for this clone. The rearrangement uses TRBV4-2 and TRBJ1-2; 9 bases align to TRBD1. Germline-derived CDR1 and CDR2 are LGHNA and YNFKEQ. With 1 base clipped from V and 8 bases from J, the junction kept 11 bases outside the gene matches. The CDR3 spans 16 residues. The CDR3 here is CASSQGETGGLGGYTF. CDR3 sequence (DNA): TGTGCCAGCAGCCAAGGGGAGACAGGGGGTTTAGGGGGCTACACCTTC.

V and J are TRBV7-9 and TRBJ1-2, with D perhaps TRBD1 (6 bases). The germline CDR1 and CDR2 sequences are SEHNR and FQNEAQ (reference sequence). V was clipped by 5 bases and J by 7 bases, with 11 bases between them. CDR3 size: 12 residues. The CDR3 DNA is TGTGCCAGCAGCAACAGGGAACGTGGCTACACCTTC. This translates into CASSNRERGYTF.

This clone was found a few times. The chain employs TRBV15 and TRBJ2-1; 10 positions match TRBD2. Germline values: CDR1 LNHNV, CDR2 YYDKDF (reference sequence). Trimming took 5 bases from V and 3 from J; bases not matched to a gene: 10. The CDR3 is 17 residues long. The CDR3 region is CATSPPASGGRYNEQFF. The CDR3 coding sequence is TGTGCCACCAGCCCACCGGCTAGCGGGGGCCGCTACAATGAGCAGTTCTTC.

The CDR3 coding sequence is TGTGCCACCAGCAGAGGGTACGCCGGGACAGGGAACGGCTATGGCTACACCTTC. It encodes CATSRGYAGTGNGYGYTF. The V gene is TRBV15, the J gene TRBJ1-2; 9 nucleotides match TRBD1. The V segment lost 1 base and the J segment 4 bases; nucleotides outside the gene matches: 13. The germline V gene encodes CDR1 LNHNV and CDR2 YYDKDF (reference sequence). This CDR3 spans 18 amino acids.

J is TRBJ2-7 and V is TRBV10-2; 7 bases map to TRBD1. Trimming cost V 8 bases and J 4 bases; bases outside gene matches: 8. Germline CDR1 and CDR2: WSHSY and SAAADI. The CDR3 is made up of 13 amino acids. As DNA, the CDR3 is TGCGCCAGCCGGAAAGGGGGCCAATACGAGCAGTACTTC. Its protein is CASRKGGQYEQYF.

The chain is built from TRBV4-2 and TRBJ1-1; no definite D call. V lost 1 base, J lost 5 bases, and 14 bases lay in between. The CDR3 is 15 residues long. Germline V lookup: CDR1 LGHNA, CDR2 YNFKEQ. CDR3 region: CASSQGWAGGTEAFF. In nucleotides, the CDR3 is TGTGCCAGCAGCCAAGGATGGGCTGGCGGGACTGAAGCTTTCTTT.

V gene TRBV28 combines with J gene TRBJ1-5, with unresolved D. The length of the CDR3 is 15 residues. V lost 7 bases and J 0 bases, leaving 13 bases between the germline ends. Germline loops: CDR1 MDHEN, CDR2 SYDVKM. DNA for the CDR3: TGTGCCAGCAACCTGGCGGGGTATAGCAATCAGCCCCAGCATTTT. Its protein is CASNLAGYSNQPQHF.

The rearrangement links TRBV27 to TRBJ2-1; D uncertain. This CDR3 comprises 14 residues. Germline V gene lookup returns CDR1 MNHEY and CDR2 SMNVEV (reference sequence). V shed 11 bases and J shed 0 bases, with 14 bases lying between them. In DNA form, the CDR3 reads TGTGCCGCTCGAGGCCCTTACTCCTACAATGAGCAGTTCTTC. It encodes CAARGPYSYNEQFF.

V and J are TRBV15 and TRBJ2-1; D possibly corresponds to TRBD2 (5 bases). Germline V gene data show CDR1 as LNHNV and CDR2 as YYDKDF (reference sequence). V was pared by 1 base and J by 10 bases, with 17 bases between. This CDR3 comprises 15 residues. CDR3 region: CATSRGGGRLGEQFF. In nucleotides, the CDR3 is TGTGCCACCAGCAGAGGAGGAGGAAGGTTAGGGGAGCAGTTCTTC.

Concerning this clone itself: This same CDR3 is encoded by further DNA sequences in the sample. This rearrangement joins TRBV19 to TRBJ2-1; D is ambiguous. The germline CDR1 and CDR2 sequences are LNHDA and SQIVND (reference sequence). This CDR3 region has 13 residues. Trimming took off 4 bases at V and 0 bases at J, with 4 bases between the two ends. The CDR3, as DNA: TGTGCCAGTAGTACCAGCTCCTACAATGAGCAGTTCTTC. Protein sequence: CASSTSSYNEQFF.

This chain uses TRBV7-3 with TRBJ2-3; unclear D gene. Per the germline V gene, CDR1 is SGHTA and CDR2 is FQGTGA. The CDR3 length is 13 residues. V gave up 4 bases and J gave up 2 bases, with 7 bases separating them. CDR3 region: CASSYQATDTQYF. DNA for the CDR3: TGTGCCAGCAGCTACCAGGCCACAGATACGCAGTATTTT.

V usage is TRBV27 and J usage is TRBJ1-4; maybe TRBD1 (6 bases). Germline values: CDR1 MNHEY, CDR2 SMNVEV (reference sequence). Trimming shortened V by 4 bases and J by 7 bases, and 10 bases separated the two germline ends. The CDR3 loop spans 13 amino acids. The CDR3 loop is CASSWTVAEKLFF. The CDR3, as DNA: TGTGCCAGCAGTTGGACAGTTGCTGAAAAACTGTTTTTT.

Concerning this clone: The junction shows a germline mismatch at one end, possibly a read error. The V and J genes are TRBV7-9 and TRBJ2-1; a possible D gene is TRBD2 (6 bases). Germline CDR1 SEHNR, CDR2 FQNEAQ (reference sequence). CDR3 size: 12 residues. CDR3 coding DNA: TGTGCCACCCGGGACTCCCACAATGAGCAGTTCTTC. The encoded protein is CATRDSHNEQFF.

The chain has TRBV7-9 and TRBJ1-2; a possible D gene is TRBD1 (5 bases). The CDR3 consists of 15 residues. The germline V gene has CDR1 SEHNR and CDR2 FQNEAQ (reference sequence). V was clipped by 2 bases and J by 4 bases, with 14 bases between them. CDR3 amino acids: CASSLLGARGYGYTF. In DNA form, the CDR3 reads TGTGCCAGCAGCTTACTTGGGGCTCGTGGCTATGGCTACACCTTC.

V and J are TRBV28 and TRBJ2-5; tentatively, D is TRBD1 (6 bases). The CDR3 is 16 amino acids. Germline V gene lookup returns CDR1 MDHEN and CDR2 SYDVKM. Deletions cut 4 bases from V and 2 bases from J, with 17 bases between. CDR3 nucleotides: TGTGCCAGCAGTTCCTACTTCGGACAGTCACAAGAGACCCAGTACTTC. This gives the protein CASSSYFGQSQETQYF.

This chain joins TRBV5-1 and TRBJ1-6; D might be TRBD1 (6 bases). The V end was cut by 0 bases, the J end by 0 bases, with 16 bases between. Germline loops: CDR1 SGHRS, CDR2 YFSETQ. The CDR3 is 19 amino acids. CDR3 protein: CASSLGFAGAGSYNSPLHF. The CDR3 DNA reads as TGCGCCAGCAGCTTGGGGTTCGCGGGGGCTGGCTCCTATAATTCACCCCTCCACTTT.

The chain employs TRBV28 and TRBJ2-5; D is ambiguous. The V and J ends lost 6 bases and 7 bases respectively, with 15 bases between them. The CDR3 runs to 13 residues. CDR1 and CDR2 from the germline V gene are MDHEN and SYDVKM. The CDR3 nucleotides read TGTGCCAGCAGCCCAAGTCAGCGAGGGACCCAGTACTTC. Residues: CASSPSQRGTQYF.

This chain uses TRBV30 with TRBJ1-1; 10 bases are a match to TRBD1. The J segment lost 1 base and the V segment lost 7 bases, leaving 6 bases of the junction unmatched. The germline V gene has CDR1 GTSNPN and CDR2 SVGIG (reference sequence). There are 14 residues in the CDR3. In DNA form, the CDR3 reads TGTGCCTCGACCGGGACAGGGGCGAACACTGAAGCTTTCTTT. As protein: CASTGTGANTEAFF.